This T cell receptor beta chain derives from a study of Graves' ophthalmopathy and Graves' hyperthyroidism. Whole-study findings and limits: Blood also held most thyroid clonotypes expanded above 0.001 frequency.

Germline loops: CDR1 SGHTA, CDR2 FQGNSA. The V gene lost 11 bases and the J gene lost 2 bases, with 21 bases spanning the gap. This CDR3 region has 15 residues. As the template, RNA transcripts were used to amplify TCR beta CDR3 regions. RT-PCR with HTBI primers came first, then second-round multiplex PCR. TCRdb processed the multiplex PCR reads anew with MiXCR; each CDR3 protein has one entry. Of about 740,000 distinct CDR3 sequences detected, 40% appear once; the ten largest clones hold approximately 43%. Concerning this clonotype itself: Its specificity is not known.

Pregnant or lactating patients and those with other autoimmune diseases or uncontrolled infections were excluded. Isolation of PBMCs was performed using around 9.1 ml of fresh peripheral blood. Sequencing was carried out using peripheral blood. The chain uses TRBV7-2 and TRBJ1-2; the D gene is possibly TRBD1 (6 bases). This receptor was taken from an adult man with Graves' ophthalmopathy. CDR3 nucleotide sequence: TGTGCCTGGAGTCCTTTCGAGACAGGAAACTATGGCTACACCTTC. This encodes CAWSPFETGNYGYTF.